Listed here is a single T cell receptor beta chain. Germline lookup yields CDR1 SGHVS and CDR2 FNYEAQ. V was cut by 4 bases and J by 5 bases, with 15 bases left in between. The length of the CDR3 is 15 residues. The sample originates from a study of tumor T cells in aggressive B-cell lymphoma. Assay used: immunoSEQ multiplex PCR; TCRdb lists only in-frame clones, some missing. The sample contains about 2,500 clones, over 75% of which appear only once. Sequencing was done on a sample of tumor tissue. The V gene is TRBV7-6, the J gene TRBJ1-5; D is uncertain. The source of this sequence is an adult with diffuse large B cell lymphoma. The CDR3 sequence is CASSSQMFEDQPQHF. As DNA, the CDR3 is TGTGCCAGCAGCTCTCAGATGTTTGAGGATCAGCCCCAGCATTTT.